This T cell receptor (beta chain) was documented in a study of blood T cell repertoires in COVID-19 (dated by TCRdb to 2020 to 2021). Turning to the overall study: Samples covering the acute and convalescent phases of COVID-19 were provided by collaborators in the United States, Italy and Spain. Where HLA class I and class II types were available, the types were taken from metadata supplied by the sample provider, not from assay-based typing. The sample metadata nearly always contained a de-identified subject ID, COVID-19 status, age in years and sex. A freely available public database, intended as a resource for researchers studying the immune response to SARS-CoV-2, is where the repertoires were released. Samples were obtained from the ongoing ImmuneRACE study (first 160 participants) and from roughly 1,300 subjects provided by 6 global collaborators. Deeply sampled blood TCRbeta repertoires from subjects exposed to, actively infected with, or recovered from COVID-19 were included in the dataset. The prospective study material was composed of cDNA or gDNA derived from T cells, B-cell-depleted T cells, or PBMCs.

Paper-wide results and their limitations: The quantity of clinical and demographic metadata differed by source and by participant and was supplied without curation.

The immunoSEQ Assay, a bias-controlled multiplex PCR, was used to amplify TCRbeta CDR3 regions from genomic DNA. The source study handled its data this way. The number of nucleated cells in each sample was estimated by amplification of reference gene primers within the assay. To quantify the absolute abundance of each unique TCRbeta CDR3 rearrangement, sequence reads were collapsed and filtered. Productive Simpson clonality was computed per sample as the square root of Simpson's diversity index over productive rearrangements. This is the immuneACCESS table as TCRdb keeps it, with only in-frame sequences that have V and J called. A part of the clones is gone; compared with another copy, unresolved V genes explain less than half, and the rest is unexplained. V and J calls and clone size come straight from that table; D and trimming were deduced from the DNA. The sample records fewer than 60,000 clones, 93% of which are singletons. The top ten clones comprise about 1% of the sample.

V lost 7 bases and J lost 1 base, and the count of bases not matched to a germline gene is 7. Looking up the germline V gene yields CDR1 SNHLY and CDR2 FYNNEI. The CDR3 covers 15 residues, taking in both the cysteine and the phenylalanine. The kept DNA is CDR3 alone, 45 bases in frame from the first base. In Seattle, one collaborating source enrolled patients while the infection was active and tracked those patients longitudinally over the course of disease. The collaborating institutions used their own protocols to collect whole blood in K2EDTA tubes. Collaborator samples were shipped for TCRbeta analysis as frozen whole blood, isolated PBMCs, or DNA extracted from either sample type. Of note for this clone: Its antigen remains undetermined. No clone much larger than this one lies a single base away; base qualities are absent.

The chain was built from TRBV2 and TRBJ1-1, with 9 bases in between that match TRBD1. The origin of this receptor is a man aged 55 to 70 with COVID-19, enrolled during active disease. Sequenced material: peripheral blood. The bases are TGTGCCAGCACGGGAATGACAGGGGGGAACACTGAAGCTTTCTTT. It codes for CASTGMTGGNTEAFF.